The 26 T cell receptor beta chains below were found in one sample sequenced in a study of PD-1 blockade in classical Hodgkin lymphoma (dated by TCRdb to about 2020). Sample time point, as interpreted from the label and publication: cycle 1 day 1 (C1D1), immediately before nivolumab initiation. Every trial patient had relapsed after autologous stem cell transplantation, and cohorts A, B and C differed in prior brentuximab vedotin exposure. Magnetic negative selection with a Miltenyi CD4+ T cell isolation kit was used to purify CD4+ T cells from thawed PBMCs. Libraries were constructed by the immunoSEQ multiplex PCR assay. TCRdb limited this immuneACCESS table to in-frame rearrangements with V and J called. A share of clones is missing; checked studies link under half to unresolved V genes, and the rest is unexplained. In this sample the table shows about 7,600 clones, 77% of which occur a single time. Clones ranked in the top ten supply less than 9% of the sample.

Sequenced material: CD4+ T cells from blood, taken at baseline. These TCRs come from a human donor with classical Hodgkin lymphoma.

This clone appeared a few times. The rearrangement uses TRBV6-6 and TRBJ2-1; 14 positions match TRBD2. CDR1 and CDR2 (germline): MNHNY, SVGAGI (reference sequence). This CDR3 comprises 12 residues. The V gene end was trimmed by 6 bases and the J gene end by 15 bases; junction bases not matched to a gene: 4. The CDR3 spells CASRGLAGALFF. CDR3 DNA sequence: TGTGCCAGCAGGGGACTAGCGGGAGCATTGTTCTTC.

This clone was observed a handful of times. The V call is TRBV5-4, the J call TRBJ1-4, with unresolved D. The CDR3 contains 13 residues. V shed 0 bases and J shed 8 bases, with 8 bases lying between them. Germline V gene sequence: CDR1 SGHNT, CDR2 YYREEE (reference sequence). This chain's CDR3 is CASSLAGEEKLFF. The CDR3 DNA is TGTGCCAGCAGCTTGGCCGGGGAAGAAAAACTGTTTTTT. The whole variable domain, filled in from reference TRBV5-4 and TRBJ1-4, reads ETGVTQSPTHLIKTRGQQVTLRCSSQSGHNTVSWYQQALGQGPQFIFQYYREEENGRGNFPPRFSGLQFPNYSSELNVNALELDDSALYLCASSLAGEEKLFFGSGTQLSVL.

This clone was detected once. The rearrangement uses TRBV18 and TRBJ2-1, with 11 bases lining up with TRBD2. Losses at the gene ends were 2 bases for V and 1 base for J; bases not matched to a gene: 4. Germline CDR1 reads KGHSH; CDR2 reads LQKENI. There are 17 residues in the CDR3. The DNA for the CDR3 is TGTGCCAGCTCACCATTCTTAGCGGGAGGGTCCTACAATGAGCAGTTCTTC. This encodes CASSPFLAGGSYNEQFF.

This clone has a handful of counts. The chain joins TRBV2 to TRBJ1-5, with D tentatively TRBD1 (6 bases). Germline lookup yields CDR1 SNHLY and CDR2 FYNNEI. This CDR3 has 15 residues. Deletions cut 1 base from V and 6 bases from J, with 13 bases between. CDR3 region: CASSEGPGGPQPQHF. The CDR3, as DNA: TGTGCCAGCAGTGAAGGGCCCGGGGGCCCTCAGCCCCAGCATTTT. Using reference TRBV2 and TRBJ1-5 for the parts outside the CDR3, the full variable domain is EPEVTQTPSHQVTQMGQEVILRCVPISNHLYFYWYRQILGQKVEFLVSFYNNEISEKSEIFDDQFSVERPDGSNFTLKIRSTKLEDSAMYFCASSEGPGGPQPQHFGDGTRLSIL.

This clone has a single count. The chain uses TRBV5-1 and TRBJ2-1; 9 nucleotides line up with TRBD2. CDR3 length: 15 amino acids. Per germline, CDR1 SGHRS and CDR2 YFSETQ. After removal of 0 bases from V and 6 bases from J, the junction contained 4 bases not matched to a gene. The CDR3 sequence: CASSLVAGEVNEQFF. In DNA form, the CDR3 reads TGCGCCAGCAGCTTGGTAGCGGGGGAGGTCAATGAGCAGTTCTTC.

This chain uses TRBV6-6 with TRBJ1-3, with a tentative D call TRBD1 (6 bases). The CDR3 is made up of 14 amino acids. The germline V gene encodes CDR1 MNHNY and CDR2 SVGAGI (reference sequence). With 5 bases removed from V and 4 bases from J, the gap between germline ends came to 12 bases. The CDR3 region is CASSPRTAGNTIYF. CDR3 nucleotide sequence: TGTGCCAGCAGTCCGCGGACAGCCGGAAACACCATATATTTT.

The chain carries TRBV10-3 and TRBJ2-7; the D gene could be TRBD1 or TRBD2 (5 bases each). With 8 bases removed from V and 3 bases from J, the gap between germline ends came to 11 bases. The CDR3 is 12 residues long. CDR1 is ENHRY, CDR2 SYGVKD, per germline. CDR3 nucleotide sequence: TGTGCCATCGGGGGAAACAGCTACGAGCAGTACTTC. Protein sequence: CAIGGNSYEQYF.

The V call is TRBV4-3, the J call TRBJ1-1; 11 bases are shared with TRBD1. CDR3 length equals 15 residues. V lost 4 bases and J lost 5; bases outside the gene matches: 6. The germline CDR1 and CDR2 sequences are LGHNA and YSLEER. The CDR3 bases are TGCGCCAGCAGCCCTACCCGGGACAGGGGGACTGAAGCTTTCTTT. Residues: CASSPTRDRGTEAFF.

The CDR3: CASSATLAGGSLFGTQYF. The CDR3 DNA follows: TGTGCCAGCAGTGCTACCCTAGCCGGGGGGTCCTTGTTTGGTACGCAGTATTTT. This chain connects TRBV6-1 to TRBJ2-3; 7 bases map to TRBD2. The V gene end was trimmed by 4 bases and the J gene end by 8 bases; junction bases not matched to a gene: 21. This CDR3 has 18 residues. CDR1 is MNHNS and CDR2 is SASEGT in the germline V gene.

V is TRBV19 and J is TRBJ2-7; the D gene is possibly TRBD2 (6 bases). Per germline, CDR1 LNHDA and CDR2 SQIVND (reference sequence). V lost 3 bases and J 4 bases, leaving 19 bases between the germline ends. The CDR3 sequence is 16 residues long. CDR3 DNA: TGTGCCAGTAGTATTCGGGGGACCCTCGGCTCATACGAGCAGTACTTC. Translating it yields CASSIRGTLGSYEQYF.

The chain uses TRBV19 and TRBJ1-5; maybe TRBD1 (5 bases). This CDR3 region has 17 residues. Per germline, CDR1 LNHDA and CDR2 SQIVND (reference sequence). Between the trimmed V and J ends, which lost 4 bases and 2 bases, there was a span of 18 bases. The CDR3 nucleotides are TGTGCCAGTAGTAGCATCCCAGGGTGGGAGGGCAATCAGCCCCAGCATTTT. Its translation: CASSSIPGWEGNQPQHF.

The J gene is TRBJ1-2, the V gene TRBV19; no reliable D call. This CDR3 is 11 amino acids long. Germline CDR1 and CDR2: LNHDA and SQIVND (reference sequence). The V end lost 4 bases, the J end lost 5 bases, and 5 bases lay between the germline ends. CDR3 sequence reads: CASSKLYGYTF. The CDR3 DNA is TGTGCCAGTAGTAAACTGTATGGCTACACCTTC.

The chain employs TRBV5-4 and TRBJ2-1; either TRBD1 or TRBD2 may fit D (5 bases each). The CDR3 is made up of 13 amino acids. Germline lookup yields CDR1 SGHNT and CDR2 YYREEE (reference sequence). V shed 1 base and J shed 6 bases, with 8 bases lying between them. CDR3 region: CASSLYGGNEQFF. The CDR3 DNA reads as TGTGCCAGCAGCTTGTATGGGGGCAATGAGCAGTTCTTC. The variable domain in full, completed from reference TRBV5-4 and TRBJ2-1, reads ETGVTQSPTHLIKTRGQQVTLRCSSQSGHNTVSWYQQALGQGPQFIFQYYREEENGRGNFPPRFSGLQFPNYSSELNVNALELDDSALYLCASSLYGGNEQFFGPGTRLTVL.

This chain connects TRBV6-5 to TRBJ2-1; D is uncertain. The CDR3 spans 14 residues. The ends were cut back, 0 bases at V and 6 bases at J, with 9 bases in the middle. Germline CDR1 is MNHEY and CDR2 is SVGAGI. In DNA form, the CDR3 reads TGTGCCAGCAGTTACTCGCGCCCAGCCAATGAGCAGTTCTTC. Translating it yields CASSYSRPANEQFF.

The CDR3 coding sequence is TGTGCCATCAGTGAGTCTATGGCGGGCCTTCGCGGCTACGAGCAGTACTTC. Protein: CAISESMAGLRGYEQYF. V and J are TRBV10-3 and TRBJ2-7; D possibly corresponds to TRBD2 (5 bases). V lost 0 bases, J lost 3 bases, and 18 bases lay in between. Germline loops: CDR1 ENHRY, CDR2 SYGVKD. This CDR3 has 17 residues.

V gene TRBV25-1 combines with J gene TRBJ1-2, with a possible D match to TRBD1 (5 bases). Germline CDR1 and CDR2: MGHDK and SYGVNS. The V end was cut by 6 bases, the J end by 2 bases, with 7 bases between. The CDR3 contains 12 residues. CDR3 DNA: TGTGCCAGCAGCGGGGGGAACTATGGCTACACCTTC. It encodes CASSGGNYGYTF.

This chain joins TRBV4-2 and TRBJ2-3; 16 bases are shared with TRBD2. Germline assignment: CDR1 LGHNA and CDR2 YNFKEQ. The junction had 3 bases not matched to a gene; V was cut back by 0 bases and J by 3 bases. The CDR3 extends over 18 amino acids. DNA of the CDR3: TGTGCCAGCAGCCAAGATTCGGGACTAGCGGGGGGGACAGATACGCAGTATTTT. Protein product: CASSQDSGLAGGTDTQYF.

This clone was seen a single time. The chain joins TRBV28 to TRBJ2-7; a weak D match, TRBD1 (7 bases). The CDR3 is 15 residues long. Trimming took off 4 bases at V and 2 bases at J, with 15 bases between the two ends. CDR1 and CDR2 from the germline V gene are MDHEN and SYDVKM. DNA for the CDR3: TGTGCCAGCAGTTGGACGCGGGACAGCCCCTACGAGCAGTACTTC. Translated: CASSWTRDSPYEQYF.

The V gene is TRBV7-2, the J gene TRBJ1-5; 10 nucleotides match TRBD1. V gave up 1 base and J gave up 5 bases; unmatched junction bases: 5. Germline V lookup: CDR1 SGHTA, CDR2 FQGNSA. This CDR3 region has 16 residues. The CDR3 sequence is CASSLVGTGVDQPQHF. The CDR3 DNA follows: TGTGCCAGCAGCTTAGTTGGGACAGGGGTTGATCAGCCCCAGCATTTT. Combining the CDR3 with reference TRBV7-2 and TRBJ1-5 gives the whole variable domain GAGVSQSPSNKVTEKGKDVELRCDPISGHTALYWYRQSLGQGLEFLIYFQGNSAPDKSGLPSDRFSAERTGGSVSTLTIQRTQQEDSAVYLCASSLVGTGVDQPQHFGDGTRLSIL.

CDR3 residues: CASLYNVPQSRANVLTF. The CDR3 coding sequence is TGTGCCAGCTTATATAACGTACCACAAAGTCGGGCCAACGTCCTGACTTTC. The gene calls are TRBV5-4 and TRBJ2-6; no definite D call. Looked up from germline, CDR1 is SGHNT and CDR2 is YYREEE (reference sequence). CDR3 size: 17 residues. Between the trimmed V and J ends, which lost 7 bases and 5 bases, there was a span of 22 bases.

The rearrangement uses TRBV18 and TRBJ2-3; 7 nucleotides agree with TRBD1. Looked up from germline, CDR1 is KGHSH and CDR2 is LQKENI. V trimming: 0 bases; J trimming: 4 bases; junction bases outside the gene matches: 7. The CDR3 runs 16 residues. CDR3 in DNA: TGTGCCAGCTCACCACCGAACAGGGGTGGGGCAGATACGCAGTATTTT. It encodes CASSPPNRGGADTQYF.

The CDR3 sequence: CASSVHYRDTEAFF. The CDR3 DNA is TGTGCCAGCAGTGTCCATTACAGGGATACTGAAGCTTTCTTT. V usage is TRBV28 and J usage is TRBJ1-1; perhaps TRBD1 as D (6 bases). The CDR3 is 14 residues long. The V gene's germline CDR1 is MDHEN and CDR2 SYDVKM. Trimming removed 5 bases from V and 5 bases from J, with 15 bases in between. The full variable domain, with the rest looked up from reference TRBV28 and TRBJ1-1, is DVKVTQSSRYLVKRTGEKVFLECVQDMDHENMFWYRQDPGLGLRLIYFSYDVKMKEKGDIPEGYSVSREKKERFSLILESASTNQTSMYLCASSVHYRDTEAFFGQGTRLTVV.

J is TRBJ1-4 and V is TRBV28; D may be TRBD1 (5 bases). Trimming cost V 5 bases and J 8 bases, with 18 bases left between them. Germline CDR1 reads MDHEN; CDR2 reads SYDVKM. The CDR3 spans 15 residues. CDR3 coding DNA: TGTGCCAGCAGTACGAACCGGGGCTCCGGGGAAAAACTGTTTTTT. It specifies CASSTNRGSGEKLFF.

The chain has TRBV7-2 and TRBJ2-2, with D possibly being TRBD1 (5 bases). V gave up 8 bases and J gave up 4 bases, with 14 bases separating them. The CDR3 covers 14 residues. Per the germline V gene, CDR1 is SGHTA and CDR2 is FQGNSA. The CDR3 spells CASEGVRGTGELFF. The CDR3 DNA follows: TGTGCCAGCGAAGGGGTCCGAGGCACCGGGGAGCTGTTTTTT.

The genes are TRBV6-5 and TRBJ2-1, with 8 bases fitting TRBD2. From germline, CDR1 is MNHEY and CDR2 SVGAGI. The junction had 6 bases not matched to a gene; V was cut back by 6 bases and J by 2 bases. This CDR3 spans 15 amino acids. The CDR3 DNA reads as TGTGCCAGCAGACCAACTAGCGGCACCTACAATGAGCAGTTCTTC. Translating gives CASRPTSGTYNEQFF.

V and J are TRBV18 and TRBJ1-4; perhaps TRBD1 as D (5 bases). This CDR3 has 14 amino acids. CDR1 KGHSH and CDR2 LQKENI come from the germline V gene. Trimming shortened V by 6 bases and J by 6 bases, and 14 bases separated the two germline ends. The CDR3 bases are TGTGCCAGCTCGCGGGGGGAGAGATATGAAAAACTGTTTTTT. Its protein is CASSRGERYEKLFF.